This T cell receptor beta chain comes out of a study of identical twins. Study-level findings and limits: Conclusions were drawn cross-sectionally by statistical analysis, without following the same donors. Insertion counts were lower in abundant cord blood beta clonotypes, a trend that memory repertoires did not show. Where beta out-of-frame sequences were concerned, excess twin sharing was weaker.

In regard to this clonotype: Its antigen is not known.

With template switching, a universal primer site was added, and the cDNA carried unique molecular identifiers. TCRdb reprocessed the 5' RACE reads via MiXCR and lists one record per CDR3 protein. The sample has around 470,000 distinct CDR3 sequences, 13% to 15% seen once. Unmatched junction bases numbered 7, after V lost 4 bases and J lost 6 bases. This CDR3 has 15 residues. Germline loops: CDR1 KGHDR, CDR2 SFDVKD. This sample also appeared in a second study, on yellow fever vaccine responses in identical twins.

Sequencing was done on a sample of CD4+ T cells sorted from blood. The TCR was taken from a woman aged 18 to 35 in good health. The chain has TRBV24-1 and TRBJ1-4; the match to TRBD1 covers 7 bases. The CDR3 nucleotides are TGTGCCACCAGTGACCCCACAGGGGTTCATGAAAAACTGTTTTTT. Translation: CATSDPTGVHEKLFF.